A selection of T cell receptor beta chains follows, all from one sample in a study of T cells in Graves' hyperthyroidism and ophthalmopathy. TCRdb ran MiXCR on the multiplex PCR reads and lists one entry per CDR3 protein. The sample lists 300,000 to 350,000 distinct CDR3 sequences, about 18% seen once, with under 55% in the top ten. The sequenced sample consisted of blood. These receptors were collected from a woman between 50 and 59 years old with Graves' hyperthyroidism. The CDR3 runs from the conserved cysteine through the conserved F or W. D genes are given only for firm matches. Size is omitted from some rows. Given values are once, few, many or a class for expanded clones.

j_call d_call clone_size v_call cdr3_length cdr3_aa cdr3_nt
TRBJ2-5 TRBD1 - TRBV30 13 CAWSRQGLETQYF TGTGCCTGGAGTCGACAGGGTTTAGAGACCCAGTACTTC
TRBJ2-3 - - TRBV18 14 CASSPQDFTDTQYF TGTGCCAGCTCGCCCCAGGACTTTACAGATACGCAGTATTTT
TRBJ2-3 - - TRBV15 13 CATSRDAGITQYF TGTGCCACCAGCAGAGACGCGGGTATAACGCAGTATTTT
TRBJ2-1 - few TRBV10-2 11 CASSPDDEQFF TGCGCCAGCTCCCCGGATGATGAGCAGTTCTTC
TRBJ1-1 TRBD1 few TRBV24-1 14 CATSGTGGGTEAFF TGTGCCACCAGTGGAACAGGGGGCGGAACTGAAGCTTTCTTT
TRBJ2-1 TRBD2 - TRBV4-1 16 CASSQPAGGPNNEQFF TGCGCCAGCAGCCAACCAGCGGGGGGGCCGAACAATGAGCAGTTCTTC
TRBJ2-7 TRBD1 many TRBV18 16 CASSLLPGQKLYEQYF TGTGCCAGCTCTCTACTCCCGGGACAGAAGCTTTACGAGCAGTACTTC
TRBJ2-1 TRBD2 many TRBV11-2 15 CASSRGLEAYNEQFF TGTGCCAGCAGCCGTGGACTAGAGGCCTACAATGAGCAGTTCTTC
TRBJ2-5 - few TRBV7-9 14 CASTLPHFQETQYF TGTGCCAGCACCTTACCCCATTTCCAAGAGACCCAGTACTTC
TRBJ1-1 - many TRBV2 14 CASTPDSMNTEAFF TGTGCCAGCACTCCCGACAGCATGAACACTGAAGCTTTCTTT
TRBJ1-1 - many TRBV18 12 CASSPGYTEAFF TGTGCCAGCTCACCAGGGTACACTGAAGCTTTCTTT
TRBJ2-7 - - TRBV28 14 CASSQYGSRNEQYF TGTGCCAGCAGTCAATACGGGAGTAGGAACGAGCAGTACTTC
TRBJ1-2 - - TRBV29-1 12 CSVVEGAYGYTF TGCAGCGTTGTCGAAGGGGCTTATGGCTACACCTTC
TRBJ1-4 TRBD1 - TRBV2 12 CASRGQSEKLFF TGTGCCAGCAGGGGACAGTCTGAAAAACTGTTTTTT
TRBJ1-5 - many TRBV20-1 12 CSATRGDQPQHF TGCAGTGCTACTCGAGGGGATCAGCCCCAGCATTTT
TRBJ2-7 TRBD2 many TRBV6-1 15 CASSEMASGSYEQYF TGTGCCAGCAGTGAAATGGCTAGCGGTTCCTACGAGCAGTACTTC
TRBJ2-7 - - TRBV12-3/TRBV12-4 17 CASSSSQGIFYSYEQYF TGTGCCAGCAGCTCCTCCCAAGGGATCTTCTACTCCTACGAGCAGTACTTC
TRBJ2-5 TRBD1 few TRBV12-3/TRBV12-4 17 CASSLWGQGLLQETQYF TGTGCCAGCAGTTTATGGGGACAGGGTCTTTTACAAGAGACCCAGTACTTC
TRBJ2-1 TRBD2 - TRBV30 15 CAWNLPGGVATEQFF TGTGCCTGGAATTTACCGGGGGGGGTTGCCACTGAGCAGTTCTTC
TRBJ2-6 - few TRBV27 16 CASSPLGATGANVLTF TGTGCCAGCAGTCCCCTGGGGGCTACCGGGGCCAACGTCCTGACTTTC
TRBJ1-1 - many TRBV20-1 15 CSARDCQDRDTEAFF TGCAGTGCTAGAGATTGTCAGGATAGGGACACTGAAGCTTTCTTT
TRBJ1-1 TRBD1 many TRBV7-9 15 CASSPWTGMNTEAFF TGTGCCAGCAGCCCCTGGACAGGGATGAACACTGAAGCTTTCTTT
TRBJ2-7 - few TRBV14 12 CASRGTSYEQYF TGTGCCAGCAGGGGGACATCCTACGAGCAGTACTTC
TRBJ2-3 TRBD1 - TRBV18 14 CASIGQEFTDTQYF TGTGCCAGCATCGGACAGGAGTTCACAGATACGCAGTATTTT
TRBJ1-4 - few TRBV25-1 15 CASTPNTGTNEKLFF TGTGCCAGCACGCCCAATACAGGGACTAATGAAAAACTGTTTTTT
TRBJ2-1 - - TRBV20-1 14 CSARGAQLYNEQFF TGCAGTGCACGGGGAGCCCAATTGTACAATGAGCAGTTCTTC
TRBJ2-3 TRBD2 many TRBV7-2 17 CASSLPGLAGLTDTQYF TGTGCCAGCAGCCTGCCGGGACTAGCGGGACTCACAGATACGCAGTATTTT
TRBJ2-1 TRBD2 many TRBV11-2 17 CASSLDNQRGPLEEQFF TGTGCCAGCAGCTTAGATAACCAGCGGGGGCCACTAGAGGAGCAGTTCTTC
TRBJ2-7 TRBD1 - TRBV15 13 CATSRGTGDEQYF TGTGCCACCAGCAGAGGGACAGGGGACGAGCAGTACTTC
TRBJ1-1 - few TRBV2 16 CASSDFHQGGDTEAFF TGTGCCAGCAGTGACTTCCATCAGGGAGGGGACACTGAAGCTTTCTTT
TRBJ2-3 - many TRBV11-2 13 CASLLGGTDTQYF TGTGCCAGCCTGCTAGGGGGCACAGATACGCAGTATTTT
TRBJ1-2 TRBD1 many TRBV5-6 14 CASSRTGMDYGYTF TGTGCCAGCAGCAGGACAGGGATGGACTATGGCTACACCTTC
TRBJ2-7 TRBD2 many TRBV11-2 15 CASSHIAGGLLEQYF TGTGCCAGCAGCCACATAGCGGGAGGACTATTAGAGCAGTACTTC
TRBJ2-1 TRBD2 many TRBV7-9 15 CASSSGLAEPNEQFF TGTGCCAGCAGCTCCGGACTAGCGGAGCCCAATGAGCAGTTCTTC
TRBJ2-1 - many TRBV2 14 CASKELRIYNEQFF TGTGCCAGCAAGGAGTTAAGAATCTACAATGAGCAGTTCTTC
TRBJ1-1 - many TRBV6-1 15 CASWDPPGRQTEAFF TGTGCCAGCTGGGACCCCCCGGGGAGGCAAACTGAAGCTTTCTTT
TRBJ1-2 - few TRBV28 11 CASTEEEGYTF TGTGCCAGCACCGAGGAGGAAGGCTACACCTTC
TRBJ2-1 - once TRBV5-1 15 CASSQGAPVRNEQFF TGTGCCAGCAGCCAAGGAGCCCCAGTCCGCAATGAGCAGTTCTTC
TRBJ2-7 - few TRBV12-3/TRBV12-4 16 CASSTIGLAIHYEQYF TGTGCCAGCAGTACTATAGGGCTAGCGATTCACTACGAGCAGTACTTC
TRBJ1-1 - many TRBV3-1 12 CASSPPSTEAFF TGTGCCAGCAGCCCCCCTAGCACTGAAGCTTTCTTT
TRBJ1-1 - many TRBV7-9 13 CASRQEEWTEAFF TGTGCCAGCAGGCAAGAGGAATGGACTGAAGCTTTCTTT
TRBJ2-3 - many TRBV11-2 15 CASSPEAIPGDTQYF TGTGCCAGCAGCCCAGAGGCGATCCCGGGCGATACGCAGTATTTT
TRBJ1-3 - - TRBV5-6 16 CASSTNRDNSGNTIYF TGTGCCAGCAGCACGAACCGGGACAACTCTGGAAACACCATATATTTT
TRBJ2-1 - - TRBV20-1 12 CSADTGHGEQFF TGCAGTGCTGACACAGGGCACGGGGAGCAGTTCTTC
TRBJ1-2 TRBD1 few TRBV10-3 15 CAISESEQGASGYTF TGTGCCATCAGTGAGTCGGAACAGGGGGCCTCTGGCTACACCTTC
TRBJ2-2 - - TRBV20-1 13 CSGREQNTGELFF TGCAGTGGGAGGGAGCAGAACACCGGGGAGCTGTTTTTT
TRBJ2-3 - few TRBV7-8 13 CASSPLGSDTQYF TGTGCCAGCAGCCCCCTCGGGTCAGATACGCAGTATTTT
TRBJ1-6 - many TRBV27 13 CASKSLNNSPLHF TGTGCCAGCAAGAGTCTAAATAATTCACCCCTCCACTTT